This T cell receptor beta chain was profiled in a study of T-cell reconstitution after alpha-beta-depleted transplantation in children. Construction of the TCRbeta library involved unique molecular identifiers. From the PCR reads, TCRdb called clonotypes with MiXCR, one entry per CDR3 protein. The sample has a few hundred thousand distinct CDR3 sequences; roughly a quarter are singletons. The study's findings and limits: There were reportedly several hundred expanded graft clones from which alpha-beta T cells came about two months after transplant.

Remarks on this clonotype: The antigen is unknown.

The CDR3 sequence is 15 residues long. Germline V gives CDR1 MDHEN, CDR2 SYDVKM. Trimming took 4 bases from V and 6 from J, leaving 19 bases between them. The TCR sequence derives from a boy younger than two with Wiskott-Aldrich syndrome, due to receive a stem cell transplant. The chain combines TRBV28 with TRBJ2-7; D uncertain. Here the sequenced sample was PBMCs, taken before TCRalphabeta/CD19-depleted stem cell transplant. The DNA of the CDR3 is TGTGCCAGCAGTTCCCCCCCGTCGCCCAAGACCGAGCAGTACTTC. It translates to CASSSPPSPKTEQYF.